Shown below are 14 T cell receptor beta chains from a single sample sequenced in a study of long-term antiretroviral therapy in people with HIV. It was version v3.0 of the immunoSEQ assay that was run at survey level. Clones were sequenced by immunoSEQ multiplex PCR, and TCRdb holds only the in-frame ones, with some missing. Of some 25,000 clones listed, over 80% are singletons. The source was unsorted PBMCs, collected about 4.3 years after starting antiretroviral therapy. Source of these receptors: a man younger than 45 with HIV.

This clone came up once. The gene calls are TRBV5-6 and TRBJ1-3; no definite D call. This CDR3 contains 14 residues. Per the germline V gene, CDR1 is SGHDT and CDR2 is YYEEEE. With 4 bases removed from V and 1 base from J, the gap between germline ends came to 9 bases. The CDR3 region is CASSVKSSGNTIYF. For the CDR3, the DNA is TGTGCCAGCAGCGTGAAAAGTTCTGGAAACACCATATATTTT.

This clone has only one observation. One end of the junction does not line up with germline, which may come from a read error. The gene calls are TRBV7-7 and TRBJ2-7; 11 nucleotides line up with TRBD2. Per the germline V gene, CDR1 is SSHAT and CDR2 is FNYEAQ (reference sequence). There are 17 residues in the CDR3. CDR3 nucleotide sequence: TGTGCTAGCAGCCCAAACACCGGGACTAGCGGACCCTACGAGCAGTACTTC. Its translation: CASSPNTGTSGPYEQYF.

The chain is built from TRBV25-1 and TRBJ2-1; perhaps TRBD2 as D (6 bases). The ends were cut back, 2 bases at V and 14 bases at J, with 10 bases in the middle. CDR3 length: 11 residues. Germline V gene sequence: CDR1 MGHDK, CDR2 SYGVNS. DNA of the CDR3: TGTGCCAGCAGTGAACTTGCGGGAAAGTTCTTC. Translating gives CASSELAGKFF.

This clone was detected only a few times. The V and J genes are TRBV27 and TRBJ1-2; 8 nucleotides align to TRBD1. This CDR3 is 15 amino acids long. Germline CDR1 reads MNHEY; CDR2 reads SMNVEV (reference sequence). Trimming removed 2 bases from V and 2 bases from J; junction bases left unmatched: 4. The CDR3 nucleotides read TGTGCCAGCAGTTTAAGGACAGGGCTCAACTATGGCTACACCTTC. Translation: CASSLRTGLNYGYTF.

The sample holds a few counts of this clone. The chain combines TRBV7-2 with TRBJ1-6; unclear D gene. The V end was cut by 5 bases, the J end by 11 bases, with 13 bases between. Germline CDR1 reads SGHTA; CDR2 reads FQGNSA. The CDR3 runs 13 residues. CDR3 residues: CASSLHPFAPLHF. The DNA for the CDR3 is TGTGCCAGCAGCCTCCATCCCTTTGCACCCCTCCACTTT.

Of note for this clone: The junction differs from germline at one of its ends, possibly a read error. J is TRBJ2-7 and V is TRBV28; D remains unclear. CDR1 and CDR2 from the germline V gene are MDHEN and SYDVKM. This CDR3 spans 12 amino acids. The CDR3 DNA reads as TGTGCCAGCAGTTCCCAAGGACCTATCCTTCACTTC. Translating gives CASSSQGPILHF.

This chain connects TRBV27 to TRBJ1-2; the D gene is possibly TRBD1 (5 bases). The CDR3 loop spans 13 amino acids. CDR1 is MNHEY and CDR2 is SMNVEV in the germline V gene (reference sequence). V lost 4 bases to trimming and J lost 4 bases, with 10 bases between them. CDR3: CASSSSGGYGYTF. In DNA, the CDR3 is TGTGCCAGCAGTTCGTCGGGGGGCTATGGCTACACCTTC.

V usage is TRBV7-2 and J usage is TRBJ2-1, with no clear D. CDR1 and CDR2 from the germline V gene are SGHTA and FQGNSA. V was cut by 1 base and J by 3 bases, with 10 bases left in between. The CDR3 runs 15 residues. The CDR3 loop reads CASSLGFSHYNEQFF. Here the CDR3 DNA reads TGTGCCAGCAGCTTAGGCTTTTCCCACTACAATGAGCAGTTCTTC.

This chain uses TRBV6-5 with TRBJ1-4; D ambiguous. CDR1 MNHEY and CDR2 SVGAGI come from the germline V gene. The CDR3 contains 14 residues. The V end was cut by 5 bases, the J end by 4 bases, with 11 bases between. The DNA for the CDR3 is TGTGCCAGCAGTAGGGATCGCGGTAATGAAAAACTGTTTTTT. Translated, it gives CASSRDRGNEKLFF.

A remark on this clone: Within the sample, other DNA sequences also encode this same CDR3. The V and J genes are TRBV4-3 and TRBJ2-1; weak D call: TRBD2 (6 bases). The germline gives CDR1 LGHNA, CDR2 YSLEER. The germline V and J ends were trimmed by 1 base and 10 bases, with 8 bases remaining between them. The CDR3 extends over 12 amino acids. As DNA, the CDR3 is TGCGCCAGCAGCCAAGGTCGGGGGGAGCAGTTCTTC. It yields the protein CASSQGRGEQFF.

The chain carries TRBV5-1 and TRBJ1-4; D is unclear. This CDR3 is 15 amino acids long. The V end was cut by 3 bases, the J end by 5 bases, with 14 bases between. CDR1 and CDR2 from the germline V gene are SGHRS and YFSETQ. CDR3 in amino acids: CASSWTGSINEKLFF. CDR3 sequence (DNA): TGCGCCAGCAGCTGGACCGGGTCCATAAATGAAAAACTGTTTTTT. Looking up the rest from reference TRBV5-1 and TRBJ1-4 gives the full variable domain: KAGVTQTPRYLIKTRGQQVTLSCSPISGHRSVSWYQQTPGQGLQFLFEYFSETQRNKGNFPGRFSGRQFSNSRSEMNVSTLELGDSALYLCASSWTGSINEKLFFGSGTQLSVL.

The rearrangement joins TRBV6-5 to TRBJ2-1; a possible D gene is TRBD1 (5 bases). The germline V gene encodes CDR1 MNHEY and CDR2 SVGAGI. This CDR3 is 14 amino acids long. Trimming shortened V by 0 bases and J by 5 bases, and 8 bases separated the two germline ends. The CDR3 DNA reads TGTGCCAGCAGTTACTCAGGGGAAAACAATGAGCAGTTCTTC. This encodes CASSYSGENNEQFF.

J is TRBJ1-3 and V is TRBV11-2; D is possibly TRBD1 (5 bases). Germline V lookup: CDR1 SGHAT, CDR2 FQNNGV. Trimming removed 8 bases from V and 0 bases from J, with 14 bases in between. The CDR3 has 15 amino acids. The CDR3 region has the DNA TGTGCCAGCGGGCGGGCCGGGACCTCTGGAAACACCATATATTTT. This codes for CASGRAGTSGNTIYF. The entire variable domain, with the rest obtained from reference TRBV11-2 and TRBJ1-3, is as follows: EAGVAQSPRYKIIEKRQSVAFWCNPISGHATLYWYQQILGQGPKLLIQFQNNGVVDDSQLPKDRFSAERLKGVDSTLKIQPAKLEDSAVYLCASGRAGTSGNTIYFGEGSWLTVV.

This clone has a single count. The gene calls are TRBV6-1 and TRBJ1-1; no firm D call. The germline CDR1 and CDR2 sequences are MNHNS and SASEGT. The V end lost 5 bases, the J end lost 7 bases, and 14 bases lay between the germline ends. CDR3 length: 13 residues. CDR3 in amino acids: CASSPEAYLEAFF. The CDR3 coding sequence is TGTGCCAGCAGTCCAGAGGCCTACCTTGAAGCTTTCTTT.